This record covers a single T cell receptor beta chain. The sample comes from a study of OX40 agonist ivuxolimab in advanced cancers. About the research overall: It was permissible to have had prior anti-PD-1, anti-PD-L1 or anti-CTLA-4 therapy, and around 40% had some. Three dose-escalation patients had partial responses: one with hepatocellular carcinoma and two with cutaneous melanoma.

Clones were sequenced by immunoSEQ multiplex PCR, and TCRdb holds only the in-frame ones, with some missing. Altogether 52,000 or so clones are present, just under 85% being singletons, with the ten largest covering approximately 3%. Sampling times: baseline, cycle 4 day 1, cycle 7 day 1. The sequences come from CD4+ or CD8+ T cells sorted from blood, collected in a trial of the OX40 agonist ivuxolimab. The sequence was obtained from an adult with an advanced solid tumor such as melanoma, head and neck, liver or kidney cancer.

The CDR3 spells CASSSVFSYNSPLHF. CDR3 bases: TGTGCCAGCAGCTCTGTATTCTCCTATAATTCACCCCTCCACTTT. V is TRBV7-8 and J is TRBJ1-6, with D unclear. V lost 4 bases and J lost 0, with 7 bases in between. Germline CDR1 is SGHVS and CDR2 is FQNEAQ. CDR3 size: 15 residues.